The 15 T cell receptor beta chains in this list originate from one sample, sequenced in a study of low-dose radiotherapy and immunotherapy resistance in tumors. Time point defined: after trial treatment. Documented treatment: LDRT plus nivolumab, ipilimumab, low-dose cyclophosphamide and aspirin (RACIN trial). Primers targeting TRAV and TRBV primed first-strand cDNA, covering alpha and beta chains. TCRs were amplified for 15 to 25 PCR cycles with a constant-region primer and V-primer adapter. TCRdb re-called the reads through MiXCR, storing one row per CDR3 protein. The repertoire holds more than 50,000 distinct CDR3 sequences, less than 30% seen once, with around 7% in the top ten. This specimen was PBMCs, taken after low-dose radiotherapy plus immunotherapy. The origin of the receptors is a male donor with prostate cancer.

This clonotype was recorded at least ten times. The chain is built from TRBV5-6 and TRBJ2-7, with 8 bases fitting TRBD1. From germline, CDR1 is SGHDT and CDR2 YYEEEE. This CDR3 contains 13 residues. The ends lost 2 bases at V and 3 bases at J; junction bases unmatched: 1. This chain's CDR3 is CASSFGTGYEQYF. The CDR3, as DNA: TGTGCCAGCAGCTTCGGGACAGGCTACGAGCAGTACTTC.

The chain has TRBV18 and TRBJ1-2; 12 nucleotides align to TRBD1. Germline V gene lookup returns CDR1 KGHSH and CDR2 LQKENI. The CDR3 contains 18 residues. Trimming at V came to 3 bases and at J to 3 bases, leaving 11 bases not matched to a gene. The CDR3 bases are TGTGCCAGCTCACCGAACCCGGGACAGGGGGCACGGGACTATGGCTACACCTTC. Its protein product is CASSPNPGQGARDYGYTF.

The chain employs TRBV28 and TRBJ2-7; D might be TRBD1 (6 bases). Between the trimmed V and J ends, which lost 7 bases and 3 bases, there was a span of 19 bases. Germline lookup yields CDR1 MDHEN and CDR2 SYDVKM. The CDR3 contains 15 residues. The CDR3 protein is CASNENRLGGYEQYF. Written as DNA, the CDR3 is TGTGCCAGCAACGAAAATCGTCTAGGGGGCTACGAGCAGTACTTC.

The sample holds many counts of this clonotype. The V gene is TRBV29-1, the J gene TRBJ2-5; D perhaps matches TRBD1 (6 bases). This CDR3 region has 12 residues. Trimming took 4 bases from V and 4 from J, leaving 10 bases between them. Germline assignment: CDR1 SQVTM and CDR2 ANQGSEA. The CDR3 spells CSVVVGAETQYF. The CDR3 bases are TGCAGCGTTGTTGTGGGGGCAGAGACCCAGTACTTC.

Details on this clonotype: A far larger clone is only one base removed, so a read error is likely. The chain carries TRBV7-9 and TRBJ2-2, with 8 bases identical to TRBD1. Germline CDR1 and CDR2: SEHNR and FQNEAQ (reference sequence). CDR3 length: 16 amino acids. This CDR3 is CANSLGRGRNTGELFF. The DNA for the CDR3 is TGTGCCAACAGCTTGGGCAGGGGGCGAAACACCGGGGAGCTGTTTTTT.

This clonotype has at least ten counts. The chain recombines TRBV20-1 with TRBJ1-1; D gene unclear. V shed 6 bases and J shed 5 bases, with 13 bases lying between them. The CDR3 contains 12 residues. Germline loops: CDR1 DFQATT, CDR2 SNEGSKA (reference sequence). CDR3 protein: CSAQNMRTEAFF. CDR3 DNA: TGCAGTGCCCAGAACATGAGGACTGAAGCTTTCTTT.

This clonotype appeared once. A far larger clone differs by one base, so this is likely a read error. The chain has TRBV27 and TRBJ1-1, with D possibly TRBD1 on 5 matching bases. V was clipped by 8 bases and J by 4 bases, with 17 bases between them. CDR3 length: 14 residues. In germline, CDR1 is MNHEY, CDR2 SMNVEV (reference sequence). CDR3 in DNA: TGTGCCAGCGGCCCTTCGGGGGGAGGCACTGAAGCTTTCTTT. Its protein product is CASGPSGGGTEAFF.

This clonotype was seen ten or more times. CDR3 in amino acids: CASSPIGLGYNEQFF. In DNA form, the CDR3 reads TGTGCCAGCAGCCCCATTGGATTAGGATACAATGAGCAGTTCTTC. The chain joins TRBV7-2 to TRBJ2-1, with D unresolved. Trimming pared 5 bases from V and 4 bases from J, leaving 15 bases between. The CDR3 covers 15 residues. Germline CDR1 SGHTA, CDR2 FQGNSA.

This clonotype has more than one count but fewer than ten. The rearrangement joins TRBV9 to TRBJ1-1, with 11 bases lining up with TRBD1. This CDR3 contains 14 residues. J lost 8 bases, V lost 3 bases, and 6 bases had no gene match. Germline assignment: CDR1 SGDLS and CDR2 YYNGEE. CDR3 protein: CASSAPGTGGEAFF. CDR3 bases: TGTGCCAGCAGCGCTCCCGGGACAGGGGGGGAAGCTTTCTTT. Based on the CDR3 plus reference TRBV9 and TRBJ1-1, the full variable domain is DSGVTQTPKHLITATGQRVTLRCSPRSGDLSVYWYQQSLDQGLQFLIQYYNGEERAKGNILERFSAQQFPDLHSELNLSSLELGDSALYFCASSAPGTGGEAFFGQGTRLTVV.

This clonotype has ten or more counts. V usage is TRBV29-1 and J usage is TRBJ2-2; 9 bases fit TRBD2. This CDR3 is 14 amino acids long. Germline V gene sequence: CDR1 SQVTM, CDR2 ANQGSEA. Unmatched junction bases numbered 7, after V lost 5 bases and J lost 6 bases. The CDR3 protein is CSVKPGTSPGELFF. CDR3 bases: TGCAGCGTTAAACCCGGGACTAGCCCCGGGGAGCTGTTTTTT.

The table lists this clonotype with many counts. The chain is built from TRBV6-5 and TRBJ2-1; D call uncertain. The V end lost 7 bases, the J end lost 7 bases, and 23 bases lay between the germline ends. CDR3 length: 16 residues. Germline assignment: CDR1 MNHEY and CDR2 SVGAGI. CDR3 bases: TGTGCCAGCACAAGACGGACCACTTGGGGTAATAATGAGCAGTTCTTC. Translation gives CASTRRTTWGNNEQFF.

This clonotype showed up just a few times. Since a much larger clone is just one base distant, this may be a read error. The chain couples TRBV7-2 to TRBJ1-2; D is possibly TRBD1 (6 bases). This CDR3 region has 15 residues. The V end was cut by 5 bases, the J end by 4 bases, with 17 bases between. Germline CDR1 is SGHTA and CDR2 is FQGNSA. Here the CDR3 DNA reads TGTGCCAGCAGCCCCCCTCCGGGACAAATCTATGGCTACACCTTC. Its translation: CASSPPPGQIYGYTF. Based on the CDR3 plus reference TRBV7-2 and TRBJ1-2, the full variable domain is GAGVSQSPSNKVTEKGKDVELRCDPISGHTALYWYRQSLGQGLEFLIYFQGNSAPDKSGLPSDRFSAERTGGSVSTLTIQRTQQEDSAVYLCASSPPPGQIYGYTFGSGTRLTVV.

This clonotype was observed many times. This sequence joins TRBV19 and TRBJ1-2, with TRBD1 identical over 7 bases. CDR1 LNHDA and CDR2 SQIVND come from the germline V gene (reference sequence). CDR3 length: 13 residues. Trimming removed 4 bases from V and 5 bases from J; junction bases left unmatched: 4. The CDR3 bases are TGTGCCAGTAGTACGACAGGGTTTTATGGCTACACCTTC. Protein sequence: CASSTTGFYGYTF.

To note about this clonotype: A single base is all that separates this from a far larger clone, so a read error is likely. This sequence joins TRBV28 and TRBJ1-1; 9 bases agree with TRBD1. The ends lost 5 bases at V and 1 base at J; junction bases unmatched: 17. The germline CDR1 and CDR2 sequences are MDHEN and SYDVKM. The CDR3 consists of 19 residues. The CDR3 bases are TGTGCCAGCAGTGTATCGAGAAGGGGACAGGGTGCGGGGAACACTGAAGCTTTCTTT. It is translated as CASSVSRRGQGAGNTEAFF. The variable domain in full, with the rest retrieved from reference TRBV28 and TRBJ1-1, is DVKVTQSSRYLVKRTGEKVFLECVQDMDHENMFWYRQDPGLGLRLIYFSYDVKMKEKGDIPEGYSVSREKKERFSLILESASTNQTSMYLCASSVSRRGQGAGNTEAFFGQGTRLTVV.

Many counts were recorded for this clonotype. The V and J genes are TRBV28 and TRBJ2-2; D call uncertain. Germline-derived CDR1 and CDR2 are MDHEN and SYDVKM. Trimming shortened V by 6 bases and J by 5 bases, and 16 bases separated the two germline ends. The CDR3 loop spans 15 amino acids. This chain's CDR3 is CASSRTTGTTGELFF. The CDR3 nucleotides read TGTGCCAGCAGCCGTACCACGGGTACAACCGGGGAGCTGTTTTTT. The full variable domain, rest sourced from reference TRBV28 and TRBJ2-2, is DVKVTQSSRYLVKRTGEKVFLECVQDMDHENMFWYRQDPGLGLRLIYFSYDVKMKEKGDIPEGYSVSREKKERFSLILESASTNQTSMYLCASSRTTGTTGELFFGEGSRLTVL.